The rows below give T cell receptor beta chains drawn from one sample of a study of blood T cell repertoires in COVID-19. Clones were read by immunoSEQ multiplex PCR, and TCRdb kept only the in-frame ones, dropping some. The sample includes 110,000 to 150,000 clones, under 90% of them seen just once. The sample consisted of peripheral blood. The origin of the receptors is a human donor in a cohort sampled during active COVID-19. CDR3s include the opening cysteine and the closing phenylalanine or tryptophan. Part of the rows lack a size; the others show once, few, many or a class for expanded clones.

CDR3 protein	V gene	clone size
CASSLGGVFNEQFF	TRBV5-1	NA
CASSPIGGAPVQGTYEQYF	TRBV19	once
CASSTHGNQPQHF	TRBV19	NA
CASSTGLNGETQYF	TRBV7-9	NA
CASSSNPTGASGDYGQYF	TRBV6-2/TRBV6-3	NA
CASSPSTDTQYF	TRBV3-1/TRBV3-2	NA
CASSPRDRENSPLHF	TRBV28	NA
CASSPSLTQGGNTEAFF	TRBV18	NA
CASSQDLQGLGTEAFF	TRBV4-2	NA
CASSARQGNYGYTF	TRBV19	NA
CASSPQGQGGVGYTF	TRBV18	once
CASRRDPSGGQYF	TRBV6-5	NA
CASSVVWLGRISYNEQFF	TRBV9	NA
CASSLVQGGNEKLFF	TRBV5-1	NA
CASRHRGSYTF	TRBV3-1/TRBV3-2	few
CASSEGAGTEAFF	TRBV12-3/TRBV12-4	NA
CASSSGMFWGGYTDTQYF	TRBV5-6	NA
CASTPSGLNTEAFF	TRBV6-6	NA
CASKTGQGPGEQYF	TRBV19	NA
CASTKSGLAGENTGELFF	TRBV28	NA
CASSIAGQSPKETQYF	TRBV19	NA
CASSSTGIHGYTF	TRBV7-8	NA
CAWAPLQGLSGYTF	TRBV30	NA
CASTPSRGGAADTQYF	TRBV6-6	NA
CATSTIGRGTEAFF	TRBV15	NA
CASSIDRGIGQPQHF	TRBV19	NA
CASSSLAGGWRSYEQYF	TRBV5-6	NA
CASRGTGGYEQYF	TRBV7-8	NA
CASQDRMLTGELFF	TRBV6-5	NA
CASSRDRVGEQYF	TRBV2	NA
CAIRGEPGTGGPYGYTF	TRBV10-3	NA
CASSLSGGSNQPQHF	TRBV28	NA
CASRVGPGNTIYF	TRBV10-2	NA
CASSLGQNTGELFF	TRBV28	NA
CASSLGLAGLQETQYF	TRBV4-1	NA
CASSQEQGREQPQHF	TRBV3-1/TRBV3-2	once
CASSLAYTGELFF	TRBV5-4	few
CASSQVSRRGPDTQYF	TRBV4-2	NA
CASSDSRDGTEAFF	TRBV6-2/TRBV6-3	NA
CASSQTGPQYNEQFF	TRBV6-5	NA
CASSPGLAGDSTYEQYF	TRBV5-1	NA
CASSFDSIPSNEKLFF	TRBV5-1	NA
CASSSGQPTNEKLFF	TRBV5-1	NA